This T cell receptor (beta chain) was recorded in a study of blood T cell repertoires in COVID-19. Study-wide background: Sources were T cells, B-cell-depleted T cells, or PBMCs; the material itself was cDNA or gDNA.

The data were produced by immunoSEQ multiplex PCR, yet TCRdb's version contains in-frame clones alone and is incomplete. The sample has 50,000 to 70,000 clones; 76% are singletons. Trimming took 3 bases from V and 5 from J, leaving 14 bases between them. CDR1 is SEHNR, CDR2 FQNEAQ, per germline (reference sequence). The CDR3 runs to 14 residues. The source is a man aged 45-60 years with active or convalescent COVID-19. The sequencing sample was made of peripheral blood. The V gene is TRBV7-9, the J gene TRBJ2-7; tentative D call: TRBD1 (6 bases). DNA for the CDR3: TGTGCCAGCAGCTTGACAGGTAGTAGGGACGAGCAGTACTTC. It is translated as CASSLTGSRDEQYF.